The text below deals with one T cell receptor beta chain. The sample belongs to a study of blood T cell repertoires in COVID-19. Study-level background: The origin of the acute and convalescent COVID-19 samples was the United States, Italy and Spain. In each case, the material was cDNA or gDNA derived from T cells, B-cell-depleted T cells, or PBMCs.

Authors' analysis steps: Reference gene primer amplification gave estimated nucleated cell counts. Assay: immunoSEQ multiplex PCR; the TCRdb copy retains only in-frame clones and omits some. That table furnishes V, J and clone size, whereas the DNA furnished D and trimming. The profile shows hundreds of thousands of clones, almost 90% of them singletons. Trimming took 4 bases from V and 6 from J, leaving 16 bases between them. The CDR3 runs to 14 residues. Per germline, CDR1 SGHRS and CDR2 YFSETQ. Patients at the Seattle site were enrolled during active infection and followed longitudinally. This chain uses TRBV5-1 with TRBJ1-1; a possible D gene is TRBD1 (6 bases). The sequence was collected from a woman in her 70s with COVID-19, enrolled during active disease. Input material: peripheral blood. In DNA, the CDR3 is TGCGCCAGCAGCCGCGGGGGGCTAGAGGCTGAAGCTTTCTTT. Translated, it gives CASSRGGLEAEAFF.